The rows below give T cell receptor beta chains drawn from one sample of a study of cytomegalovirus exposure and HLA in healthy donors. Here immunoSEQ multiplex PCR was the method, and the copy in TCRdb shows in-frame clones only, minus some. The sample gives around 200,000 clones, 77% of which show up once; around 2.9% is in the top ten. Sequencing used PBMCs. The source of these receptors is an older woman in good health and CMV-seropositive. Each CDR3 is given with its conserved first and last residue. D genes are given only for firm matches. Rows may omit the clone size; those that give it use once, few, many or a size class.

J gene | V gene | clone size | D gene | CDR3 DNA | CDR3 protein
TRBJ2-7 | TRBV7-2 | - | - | TGTGCCAGCAGCTTAGCGGGACTCAACGAGCAGTACTTC | CASSLAGLNEQYF
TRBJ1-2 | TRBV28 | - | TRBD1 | TGTGCCAGCAGGACCGTGGGACAGGGGGCAATTGGCTACACCTTC | CASRTVGQGAIGYTF
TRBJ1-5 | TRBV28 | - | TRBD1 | TGTGCCAGCAGTACAGGGGGCCATAGCAATCAGCCCCAGCATTTT | CASSTGGHSNQPQHF
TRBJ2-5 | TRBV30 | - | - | TGTGCCTGGAGTGTACTTGTTGCGAGTGGGACCCAGTACTTC | CAWSVLVASGTQYF
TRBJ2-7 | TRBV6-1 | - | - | TGTGCCAGCATCAAGAGACAGGAGTCCTACGAGCAGTACTTC | CASIKRQESYEQYF
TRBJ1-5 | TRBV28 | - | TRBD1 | TGTGCCAGCAGTGTGCGACAGGGTAGTCTTAGTCAGCCCCAGCATTTT | CASSVRQGSLSQPQHF
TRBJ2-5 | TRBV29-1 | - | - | TGCAGCGTTGTTAGCTCTGGGGGGGAGACCCAGTACTTC | CSVVSSGGETQYF
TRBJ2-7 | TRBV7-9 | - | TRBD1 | TGTGCCAGCAGCCGCGACAGGGGCGAGCAGTACTTC | CASSRDRGEQYF
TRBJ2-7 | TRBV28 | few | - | TGTGCCAGCAGCCCTCGACCTCTCGGGATAGCCTACGAGCAGTACTTC | CASSPRPLGIAYEQYF
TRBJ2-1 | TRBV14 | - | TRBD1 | TGTGCCAGCAGCCAACCCAAGAAGGGGGCAGCCCACAATGAGCAGTTCTTC | CASSQPKKGAAHNEQFF
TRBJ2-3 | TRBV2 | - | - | TGTGCCAGTGTTTATCGGGAGTGGGTAGATACGCAGTATTTT | CASVYREWVDTQYF
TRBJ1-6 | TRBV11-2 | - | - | TGTGCCAGCCGATCCACTGGGAGATTGGCACCCCTCCACTTT | CASRSTGRLAPLHF
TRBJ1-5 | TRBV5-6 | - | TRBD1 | TGTGCCAGCAGCTTGGCGGGGACAGAGAATCAGCCCCAGCATTTT | CASSLAGTENQPQHF
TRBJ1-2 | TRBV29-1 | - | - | TGCAGCGTTGACAAAGGCTACACCTTC | CSVDKGYTF
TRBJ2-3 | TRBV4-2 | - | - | TGTGCCAGCAGCCCTCGGACAGTTACTAGCACAGATACGCAGTATTTT | CASSPRTVTSTDTQYF
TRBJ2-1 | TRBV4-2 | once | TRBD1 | TGTGCCAGCAGCCAAGAACAGGGGACGATTGAGCAGTTCTTC | CASSQEQGTIEQFF
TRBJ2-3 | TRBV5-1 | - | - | TGCGCCAGCAGCTTGGCGGCCCGGGGTAGTACAGATACGCAGTATTTT | CASSLAARGSTDTQYF
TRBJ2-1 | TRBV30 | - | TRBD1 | TGTGCCTGGAGGCCCGGACAGGGACCCTACAATGAGCAGTTCTTC | CAWRPGQGPYNEQFF
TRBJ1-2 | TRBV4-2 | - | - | TGTGCCAGCAGCCAAGATTCGATAAACCCGAGGGGCTACACCTTC | CASSQDSINPRGYTF
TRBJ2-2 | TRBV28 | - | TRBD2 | TGTGCCAGCAGCACCCCGGGACTAGCGGGAGTATTGGGGGAGCTGTTTTTT | CASSTPGLAGVLGELFF
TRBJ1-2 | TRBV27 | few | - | TGTGCCAGCAGTTTATCCGGGTTTGATGGCTACACCTTC | CASSLSGFDGYTF
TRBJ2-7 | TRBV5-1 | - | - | TGCGCCAGCAGCTTTGGAGACTACGAGCAGTACTTC | CASSFGDYEQYF
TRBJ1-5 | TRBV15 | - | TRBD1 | TGTGCCACCAGCAACGTACGGGACAGCTATAGCAATCAGCCCCAGCATTTT | CATSNVRDSYSNQPQHF
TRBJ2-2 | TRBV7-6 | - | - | TGTGCCAGCAGCACCACTCAGGGATTCACCGGGGAGCTGTTTTTT | CASSTTQGFTGELFF